This TCR beta chain was sequenced during a study of blood T cells in healthy people across ages. A J-beta primer mix and a sample-barcoded 5' primer were used in a second PCR of about 6 to 12 cycles. TCRdb ran MiXCR on the 5' RACE reads and lists one entry per CDR3 protein. This table holds about 840,000 distinct CDR3 sequences, roughly 29% found once. In terms of origin and age, donors were healthy Caucasian individuals from Russia aged roughly 6 to 95. These same records also appear under a second study, on T cells of mothers and their children.

Sequenced sample: blood. The clonotype was recovered from a woman aged 40 to 50 in good health.

DNA for the CDR3: TGCAGTGCTAGAAGGGCCGACAGGGGGGCCCAGCATTTT. This sequence encodes CSARRADRGAQHF. This rearrangement joins TRBV20-1 to TRBJ1-5; 9 bases match TRBD1. Trimming at V came to 2 bases and at J to 11 bases, leaving 7 bases not matched to a gene. The V gene's germline CDR1 is DFQATT and CDR2 SNEGSKA (reference sequence). The CDR3 sequence is 13 residues long.